One and the same sample provided the 9 T cell receptor beta chains below, sequenced in a study of shared clonotypes between healthy human individuals. Naive CD8 cells lacked CD45RO and underwent positive selection for CCR7, leaving out terminally differentiated effector memory CD45RA+ cells. The protocol was immunoSEQ multiplex PCR, while the TCRdb copy is restricted to in-frame clones and leaves out a portion. The repertoire holds around 650,000 clones, with 96% as singletons. What was sequenced was naive CD8+ T cells sorted from blood. These TCRs come from a woman under 40 in good health.

This chain joins TRBV7-6 and TRBJ2-2, with D maybe TRBD2 (5 bases). The V gene's germline CDR1 is SGHVS and CDR2 FNYEAQ. The CDR3 covers 18 residues. V lost 1 base and J 5 bases, leaving 20 bases between the germline ends. CDR3 coding DNA: TGTGCCAGCAGCTTAGTTTGGACGTCGCGGGTTCGAACCGGGGAGCTGTTTTTT. Its translation: CASSLVWTSRVRTGELFF.

This clone has just one count. The genes are TRBV4-1 and TRBJ2-1; 8 bases fit TRBD2. CDR3 length equals 19 residues. Germline V gene sequence: CDR1 MGHRA, CDR2 YSYEKL. V shed 0 bases and J 0 bases; nucleotides not matched to a gene: 10. CDR3 in amino acids: CASSQEPPRSGSSYNEQFF. The CDR3 DNA reads TGCGCCAGCAGCCAAGAACCCCCACGCAGCGGGAGCTCCTACAATGAGCAGTTCTTC.

The chain recombines TRBV27 with TRBJ1-3; D not certain. V was shortened by 6 bases and J by 0 bases, with 9 bases between the two germline ends. The CDR3 totals 14 residues. Germline V gene sequence: CDR1 MNHEY, CDR2 SMNVEV (reference sequence). CDR3 in amino acids: CASSHGISGNTIYF. The CDR3 DNA follows: TGTGCCAGCAGCCACGGAATCTCTGGAAACACCATATATTTT.

This chain connects TRBV6-5 to TRBJ2-1; tentatively, D is TRBD2 (6 bases). V was cut by 6 bases and J by 6 bases, with 18 bases left in between. This CDR3 region has 15 residues. Germline V gene sequence: CDR1 MNHEY, CDR2 SVGAGI. Here the CDR3 reads CASSSSRLEGNEQFF. DNA for the CDR3: TGTGCCAGCAGCTCCTCTCGGTTGGAGGGCAATGAGCAGTTCTTC.

V is TRBV27 and J is TRBJ2-5; 12 bases agree with TRBD2. Germline V lookup: CDR1 MNHEY, CDR2 SMNVEV (reference sequence). This CDR3 is built from 18 residues. Trimming took 6 bases from V and 1 from J; bases not matched to a gene: 12. The CDR3, as DNA: TGTGCCAGCAGCCTACGACTAGCGGGAGACTGGTCCCAAGAGACCCAGTACTTC. Amino acid sequence: CASSLRLAGDWSQETQYF.

The chain couples TRBV30 to TRBJ2-2; D is uncertain. The CDR3 covers 13 residues. The germline CDR1 and CDR2 sequences are GTSNPN and SVGIG (reference sequence). Between the trimmed V and J ends, which lost 0 bases and 7 bases, there was a span of 9 bases. The CDR3 DNA reads as TGTGCCTGGAGTGTTTGGGGAAACGGGGAGCTGTTTTTT. Protein sequence: CAWSVWGNGELFF.

V usage is TRBV27 and J usage is TRBJ2-2, with D hard to call. Germline CDR1 is MNHEY and CDR2 is SMNVEV (reference sequence). The V gene lost 2 bases and the J gene lost 7 bases, with 8 bases spanning the gap. This CDR3 contains 13 residues. The chain's CDR3 is CASSLEVVGELFF. In DNA form, the CDR3 reads TGTGCCAGCAGTTTAGAGGTGGTCGGGGAGCTGTTTTTT.

The chain combines TRBV11-2 with TRBJ1-2; 7 bases fit TRBD1. V was clipped by 0 bases and J by 3 bases; unmatched bases: 4. Germline CDR1 reads SGHAT; CDR2 reads FQNNGV. This CDR3 contains 15 residues. CDR3 protein: CASSLDGTAYYGYTF. CDR3 sequence (DNA): TGTGCCAGCAGCTTAGATGGGACAGCTTACTATGGCTACACCTTC. The full variable domain, rest sourced from reference TRBV11-2 and TRBJ1-2, is EAGVAQSPRYKIIEKRQSVAFWCNPISGHATLYWYQQILGQGPKLLIQFQNNGVVDDSQLPKDRFSAERLKGVDSTLKIQPAKLEDSAVYLCASSLDGTAYYGYTFGSGTRLTVV.

The chain carries TRBV5-6 and TRBJ1-1; D is unclear. Germline V gives CDR1 SGHDT, CDR2 YYEEEE. This CDR3 has 13 residues. V was shortened by 1 base and J by 0 bases, with 4 bases between the two germline ends. The chain's CDR3 is CASSLYVNTEAFF. The CDR3 DNA sequence: TGTGCCAGCAGCTTGTACGTGAACACTGAAGCTTTCTTT.